The text below deals with one T cell receptor beta chain. The sample originates from a study of blood T cell repertoires in COVID-19. The wider study: T cells, B-cell-depleted T cells, or PBMCs provided the cDNA or gDNA that served as material.

CDR3 length: 13 residues. CDR1 is SGDLS and CDR2 is YYNGEE in the germline V gene. Trimming took 4 bases from V and 4 from J, leaving 11 bases between them. Authors' processing steps: The assay estimated nucleated cells by amplifying reference gene primers. Here immunoSEQ multiplex PCR was the method, and the copy in TCRdb shows in-frame clones only, minus some. For V, J and clone size, that table is used; D and trimming come from the DNA. The sample contains about 98,000 clones, approximately 90% of which appear only once. V usage is TRBV9 and J usage is TRBJ2-5, with a weak D call TRBD2 (5 bases). The sample was peripheral blood. The TCR originated in a man between 65 and 85 years old with acute or convalescent COVID-19. The CDR3 DNA sequence: TGTGCCAGCAGCCGGGGTAAGGTAGAGACCCAGTACTTC. It is translated as CASSRGKVETQYF. The full variable domain, in which reference TRBV9 and TRBJ2-5 provide the parts outside the CDR3, is DSGVTQTPKHLITATGQRVTLRCSPRSGDLSVYWYQQSLDQGLQFLIQYYNGEERAKGNILERFSAQQFPDLHSELNLSSLELGDSALYFCASSRGKVETQYFGPGTRLLVL.